A selection of T cell receptor beta chains follows, all from one sample in a study of T-cell memory formation after mild COVID-19. One entry per CDR3 protein, called by TCRdb with MiXCR from the 5' RACE reads. The profile shows about 290,000 distinct CDR3 sequences, roughly 15% of them singletons. The sequenced sample consisted of PBMCs or a T cell subset sorted from them (not recorded which). The origin of the receptors is a man younger than 35 who had mild COVID-19 (a few samples of this study predate the infection). Cell type and time point are not known. Each CDR3 is given with its conserved first and last residue. Fields, in order: V gene, J gene, CDR3 protein.

V gene: TRBV18; J gene: TRBJ1-2; CDR3 protein: CASSPGQANLGGYTF
V gene: TRBV12-3/TRBV12-4; J gene: TRBJ2-7; CDR3 protein: CASRRQGSSYEQYF
V gene: TRBV4-1; J gene: TRBJ1-2; CDR3 protein: CASSQEWEDDGYTF
V gene: TRBV30; J gene: TRBJ2-3; CDR3 protein: CAWSVGLTDTQYF
V gene: TRBV3-1; J gene: TRBJ2-1; CDR3 protein: CASSQDRGNRNEQFF
V gene: TRBV29-1; J gene: TRBJ2-2; CDR3 protein: CSVASANTGELFF
V gene: TRBV5-1; J gene: TRBJ2-3; CDR3 protein: CASSLGYPSTDTQYF
V gene: TRBV5-1; J gene: TRBJ1-1; CDR3 protein: CASSLGGADDTEAFF
V gene: TRBV11-3; J gene: TRBJ2-1; CDR3 protein: CASSPPGLSNEQFF
V gene: TRBV11-2; J gene: TRBJ2-5; CDR3 protein: CASSLAAGDETQYF
V gene: TRBV12-5; J gene: TRBJ2-5; CDR3 protein: CASGWAPSGGHQETQYF
V gene: TRBV5-1; J gene: TRBJ2-1; CDR3 protein: CASSLLGTGWNEQFF
V gene: TRBV9; J gene: TRBJ2-1; CDR3 protein: CASSTTEVNEQFF
V gene: TRBV7-9; J gene: TRBJ2-7; CDR3 protein: CASRPIRGAYEQYF
V gene: TRBV7-9; J gene: TRBJ2-7; CDR3 protein: CASSLERVSYEQYF
V gene: TRBV30; J gene: TRBJ2-7; CDR3 protein: CAWSPGQGEDEQYF
V gene: TRBV6-5; J gene: TRBJ2-3; CDR3 protein: CASSYRIRDTQYF
V gene: TRBV27; J gene: TRBJ1-2; CDR3 protein: CASSVVGRANYGYTF
V gene: TRBV29-1; J gene: TRBJ2-1; CDR3 protein: CSGELANEQFF
V gene: TRBV12-3/TRBV12-4; J gene: TRBJ1-1; CDR3 protein: CASSLNGATEAFF
V gene: TRBV4-2; J gene: TRBJ2-3; CDR3 protein: CASSPTGQGVSTDTQYF
V gene: TRBV19; J gene: TRBJ2-1; CDR3 protein: CASKVGVGSYNEQFF